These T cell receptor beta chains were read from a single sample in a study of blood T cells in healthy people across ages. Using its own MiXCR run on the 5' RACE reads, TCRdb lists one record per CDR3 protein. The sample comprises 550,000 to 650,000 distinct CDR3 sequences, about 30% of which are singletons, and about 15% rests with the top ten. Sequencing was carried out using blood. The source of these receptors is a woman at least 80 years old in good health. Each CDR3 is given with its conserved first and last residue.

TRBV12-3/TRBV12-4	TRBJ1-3	CASSRDRGGSYGNTIYF
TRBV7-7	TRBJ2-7	CASSLAAGNEQYF
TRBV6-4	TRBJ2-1	CASSDSVAGGYEQFF
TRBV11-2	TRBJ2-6	CASSLVSSVAPSSAGANVLTF
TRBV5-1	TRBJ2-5	CASRANGGGETQHF
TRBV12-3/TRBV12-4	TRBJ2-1	CASSLRRTAGDEQFF
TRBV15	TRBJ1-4	CATSRDPPQPNWVANEKLFF
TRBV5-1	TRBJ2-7	CASSLVTSGGPSGHEQYF
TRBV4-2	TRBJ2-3	CASSQAAGTSGDRDEQYF
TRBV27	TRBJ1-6	CASSSMGRQASYNSPLHF
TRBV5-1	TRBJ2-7	CASNPTGKIYEQYF
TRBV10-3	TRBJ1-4	CAISESGVSNEKLFF
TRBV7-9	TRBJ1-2	CASSAGTGSRYGYTF
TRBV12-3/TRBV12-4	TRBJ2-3	CASSPPQGGLTDTQYF
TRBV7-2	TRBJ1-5	CASSEELNQPQHF
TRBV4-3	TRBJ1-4	CASSQDLVTNEKLFF
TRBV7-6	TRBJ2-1	CASSSDLGLAEEQFF
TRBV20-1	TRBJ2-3	CSAQGQGAPGGSADTQYF
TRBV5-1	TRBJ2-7	CASSLDRGVGNNEQYF
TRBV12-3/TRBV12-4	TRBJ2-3	CASSQQGGGSTDTQYF
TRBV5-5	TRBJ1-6	CASSWSGTNSPLHF
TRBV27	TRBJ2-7	CASSFSTGQGEQYF
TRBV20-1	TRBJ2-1	CSARRTSGGPPGYNEQFF
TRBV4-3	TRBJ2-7	CASSPRADGSPYEQYF
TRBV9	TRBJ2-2	CASSGGWTSTGELFF
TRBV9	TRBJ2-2	CASSVPMNTGELFF
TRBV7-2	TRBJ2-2	CASSLLGGGAFTGELFF
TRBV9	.	CASSVERGGLLKTGNNEQYF
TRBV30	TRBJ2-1	CAWSVGGGAKNEQFF
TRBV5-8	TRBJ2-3	CASSLKGASTDTQYF
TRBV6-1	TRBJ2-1	CASNRGPRGVNEQFF
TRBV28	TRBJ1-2	CASSVLLGGANYGYTF
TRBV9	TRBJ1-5	CASSVGDSYQPQHF
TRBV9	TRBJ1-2	CVSSVETNYGYTF
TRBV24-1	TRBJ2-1	CATSDVGYYNEQFF
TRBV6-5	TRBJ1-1	CASSSATGTEAFF
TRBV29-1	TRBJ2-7	CSVLLNPYSYEQYF